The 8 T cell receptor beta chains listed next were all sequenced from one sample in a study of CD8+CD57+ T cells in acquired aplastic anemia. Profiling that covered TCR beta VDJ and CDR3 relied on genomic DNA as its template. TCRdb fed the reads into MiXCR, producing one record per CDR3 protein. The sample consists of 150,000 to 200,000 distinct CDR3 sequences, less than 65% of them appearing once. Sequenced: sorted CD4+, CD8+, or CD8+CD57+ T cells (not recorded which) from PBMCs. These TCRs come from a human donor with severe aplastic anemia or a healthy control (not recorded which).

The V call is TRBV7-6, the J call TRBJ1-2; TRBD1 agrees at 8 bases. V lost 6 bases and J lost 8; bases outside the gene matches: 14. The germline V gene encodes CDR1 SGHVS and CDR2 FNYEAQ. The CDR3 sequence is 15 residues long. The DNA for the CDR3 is TGTGCCAGCAGAGGACCGGACAGGGAGGCTGACGGCTACACCTTC. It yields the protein CASRGPDREADGYTF. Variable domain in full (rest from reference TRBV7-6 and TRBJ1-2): GAGVSQSPRYKVTKRGQDVALRCDPISGHVSLYWYRQALGQGPEFLTYFNYEAQQDKSGLPNDRFSAERPEGSISTLTIQRTEQRDSAMYRCASRGPDREADGYTFGSGTRLTVV.

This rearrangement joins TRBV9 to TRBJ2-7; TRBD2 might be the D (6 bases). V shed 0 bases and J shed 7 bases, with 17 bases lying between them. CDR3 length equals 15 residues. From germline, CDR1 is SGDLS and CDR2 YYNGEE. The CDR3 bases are TGTGCCAGCAGCGTAGATGGCGGGGACTGGGGGGAGCAGTACTTC. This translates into CASSVDGGDWGEQYF.

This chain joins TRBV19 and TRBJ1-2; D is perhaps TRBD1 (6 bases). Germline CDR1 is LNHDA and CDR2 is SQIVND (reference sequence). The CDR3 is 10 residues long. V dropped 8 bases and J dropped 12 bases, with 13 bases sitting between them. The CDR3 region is CASGWGGHTF. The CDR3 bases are TGTGCCAGTGGATGGGGGGGCCACACCTTC. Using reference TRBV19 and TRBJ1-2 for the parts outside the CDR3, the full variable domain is DGGITQSPKYLFRKEGQNVTLSCEQNLNHDAMYWYRQDPGQGLRLIYYSQIVNDFQKGDIAEGYSVSREKKESFPLTVTSAQKNPTAFYLCASGWGGHTFGSGTRLTVV.

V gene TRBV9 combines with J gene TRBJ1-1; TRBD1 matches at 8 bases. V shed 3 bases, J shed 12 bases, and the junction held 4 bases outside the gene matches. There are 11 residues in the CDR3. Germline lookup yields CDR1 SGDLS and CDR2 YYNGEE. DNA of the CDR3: TGTGCCAGCAGCGATAGGGACAGGACTTTCTTT. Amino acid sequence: CASSDRDRTFF.

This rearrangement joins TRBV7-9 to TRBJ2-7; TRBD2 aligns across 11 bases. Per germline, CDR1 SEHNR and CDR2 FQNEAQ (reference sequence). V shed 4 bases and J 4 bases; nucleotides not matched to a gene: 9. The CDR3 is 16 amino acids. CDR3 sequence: CASSSDSGGGGYEQYF. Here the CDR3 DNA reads TGTGCCAGCAGCTCAGATAGCGGGGGGGGCGGATACGAGCAGTACTTC.

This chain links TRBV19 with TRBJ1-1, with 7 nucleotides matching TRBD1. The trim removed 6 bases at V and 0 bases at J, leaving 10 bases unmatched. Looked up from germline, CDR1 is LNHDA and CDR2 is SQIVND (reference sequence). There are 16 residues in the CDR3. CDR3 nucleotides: TGTGCCAGTAGCTTTCAGGGACAGACTGTGAACACTGAAGCTTTCTTT. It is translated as CASSFQGQTVNTEAFF.

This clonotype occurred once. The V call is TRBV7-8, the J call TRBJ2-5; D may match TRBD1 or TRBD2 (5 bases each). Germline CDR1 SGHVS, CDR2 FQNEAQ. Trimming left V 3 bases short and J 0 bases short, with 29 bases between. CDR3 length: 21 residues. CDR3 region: CASSFLRDGVPLCPDQETQYF. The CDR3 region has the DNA TGTGCCAGCAGCTTTTTACGGGACGGGGTTCCCTTGTGTCCTGACCAAGAGACCCAGTACTTC. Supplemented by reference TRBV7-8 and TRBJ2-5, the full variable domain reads GAGVSQSPRYKVAKRGQDVALRCDPISGHVSLFWYQQALGQGPEFLTYFQNEAQLDKSGLPSDRFFAERPEGSVSTLKIQRTQQEDSAVYLCASSFLRDGVPLCPDQETQYFGPGTRLLVL.

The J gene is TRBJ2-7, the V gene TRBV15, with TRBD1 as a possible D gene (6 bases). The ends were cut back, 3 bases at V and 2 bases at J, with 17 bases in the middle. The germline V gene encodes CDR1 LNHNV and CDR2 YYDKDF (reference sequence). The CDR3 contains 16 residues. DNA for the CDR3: TGTGCCACCAGCAGCCGCAGAGAAACAGGGACCTACGAGCAGTACTTC. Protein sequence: CATSSRRETGTYEQYF. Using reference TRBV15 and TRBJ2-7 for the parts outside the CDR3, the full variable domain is DAMVIQNPRYQVTQFGKPVTLSCSQTLNHNVMYWYQQKSSQAPKLLFHYYDKDFNNEADTPDNFQSRRPNTSFCFLDIRSPGLGDTAMYLCATSSRRETGTYEQYFGPGTRLTVT.